This T cell receptor beta chain was sequenced during a study of blood T cell repertoires in COVID-19. At the level of the study: From T cells, B-cell-depleted T cells, or PBMCs came the material, which was cDNA or gDNA.

In the authors' workflow: For nucleated cells, counts were estimated from reference gene primer amplification. Profiled with immunoSEQ multiplex PCR; TCRdb holds only in-frame clones, not every one. For V, J and clone size, that table is used; D and trimming come from the DNA. Of about 53,000 clones listed, around 84% are singletons. Looked up from germline, CDR1 is GTSNPN and CDR2 is SVGIG (reference sequence). This CDR3 has 14 amino acids. V lost 0 bases and J lost 3, with 11 bases in between. This TCR was recovered from a man between 65 and 79 years old with active COVID-19. This chain connects TRBV30 to TRBJ1-1; unclear D gene. The material sequenced was peripheral blood. The CDR3 bases are TGTGCCTGGAGTGTCCCCCTTGGAGACACTGAAGCTTTCTTT. Encoded protein: CAWSVPLGDTEAFF.